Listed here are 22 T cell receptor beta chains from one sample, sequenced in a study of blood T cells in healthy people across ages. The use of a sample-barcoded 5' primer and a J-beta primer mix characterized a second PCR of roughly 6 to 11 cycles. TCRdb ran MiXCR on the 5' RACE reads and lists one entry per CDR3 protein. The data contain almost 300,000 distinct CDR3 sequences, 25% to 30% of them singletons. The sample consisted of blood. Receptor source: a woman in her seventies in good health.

This CDR3 is CASNYGGRAADTQYF. CDR3 coding DNA: TGTGCCAGCAACTACGGGGGGAGAGCGGCAGATACGCAGTATTTT. The chain links TRBV12-3 or TRBV12-4 to TRBJ2-3; 7 positions agree with TRBD2. Losses at the gene ends were 7 bases for V and 4 bases for J; bases not matched to a gene: 11. This CDR3 has 15 residues.

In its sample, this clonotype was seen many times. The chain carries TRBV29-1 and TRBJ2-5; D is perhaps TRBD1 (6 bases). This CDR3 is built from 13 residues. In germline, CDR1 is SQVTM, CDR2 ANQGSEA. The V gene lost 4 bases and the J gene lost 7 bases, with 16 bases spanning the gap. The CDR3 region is CSVARGTRGTQYF. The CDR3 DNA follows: TGCAGCGTTGCTAGGGGCACCAGGGGGACCCAGTACTTC.

Here the CDR3 DNA reads TGCGCCAGCAGCTTGTCTAGCGGGGCGTACCAAGAGACCCAGTACTTC. It encodes CASSLSSGAYQETQYF. This chain connects TRBV5-1 to TRBJ2-5, with 9 bases identical to TRBD2. The V segment lost 1 base and the J segment 0 bases; nucleotides outside the gene matches: 4. This CDR3 region has 16 residues. The germline CDR1 and CDR2 sequences are SGHRS and YFSETQ.

CDR3 loop: CSAAGQYSGNTIYF. CDR3 DNA: TGCAGTGCCGCAGGACAGTACTCTGGAAACACCATATATTTT. The chain is built from TRBV20-1 and TRBJ1-3, with D perhaps matching TRBD1 (6 bases). Germline CDR1 reads DFQATT; CDR2 reads SNEGSKA (reference sequence). V was trimmed by 6 bases and J by 0 bases, leaving 12 bases between them. The CDR3 sequence is 14 residues long.

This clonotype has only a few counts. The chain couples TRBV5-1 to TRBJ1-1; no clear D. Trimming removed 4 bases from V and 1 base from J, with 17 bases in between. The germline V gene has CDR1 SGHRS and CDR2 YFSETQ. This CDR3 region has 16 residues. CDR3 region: CASSPRPARENTEAFF. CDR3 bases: TGCGCCAGCAGCCCCAGACCCGCCCGTGAGAACACTGAAGCTTTCTTT. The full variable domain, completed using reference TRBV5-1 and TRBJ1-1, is KAGVTQTPRYLIKTRGQQVTLSCSPISGHRSVSWYQQTPGQGLQFLFEYFSETQRNKGNFPGRFSGRQFSNSRSEMNVSTLELGDSALYLCASSPRPARENTEAFFGQGTRLTVV.

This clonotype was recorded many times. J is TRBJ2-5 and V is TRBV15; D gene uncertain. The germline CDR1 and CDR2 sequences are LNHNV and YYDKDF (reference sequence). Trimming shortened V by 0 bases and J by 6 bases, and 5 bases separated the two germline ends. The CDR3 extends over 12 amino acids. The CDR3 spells CATSRDWKTQYF. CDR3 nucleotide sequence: TGTGCCACCAGCAGAGATTGGAAGACCCAGTACTTC.

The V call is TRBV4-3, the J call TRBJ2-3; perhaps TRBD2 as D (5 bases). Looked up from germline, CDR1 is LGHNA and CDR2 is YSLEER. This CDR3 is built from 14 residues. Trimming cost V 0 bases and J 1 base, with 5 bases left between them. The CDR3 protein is CASSQDSGTDTQYF. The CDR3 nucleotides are TGCGCCAGCAGCCAAGATAGCGGCACAGATACGCAGTATTTT.

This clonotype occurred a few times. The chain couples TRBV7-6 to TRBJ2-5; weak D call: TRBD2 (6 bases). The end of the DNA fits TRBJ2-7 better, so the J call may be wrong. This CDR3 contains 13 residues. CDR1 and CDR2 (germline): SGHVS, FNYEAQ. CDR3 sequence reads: CASSLGLVYEQYF. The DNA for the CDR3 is TGTGCCAGCAGCTTAGGACTAGTGTACGAGCAGTACTTC.

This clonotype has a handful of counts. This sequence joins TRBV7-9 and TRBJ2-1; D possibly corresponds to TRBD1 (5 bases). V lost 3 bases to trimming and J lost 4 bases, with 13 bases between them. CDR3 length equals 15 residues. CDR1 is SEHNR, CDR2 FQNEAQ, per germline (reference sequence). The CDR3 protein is CASSFGDSRYNEQFF. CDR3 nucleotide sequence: TGTGCCAGCAGCTTCGGTGACAGTAGATACAATGAGCAGTTCTTC.

The CDR3, as DNA: TGTGCCAGCAGCTCAAACAGGGCCGGGGACACTGAAGCTTTCTTT. Translation: CASSSNRAGDTEAFF. This sequence joins TRBV7-3 and TRBJ1-1; tentatively, D is TRBD1 (6 bases). V lost 4 bases to trimming and J lost 3 bases, with 15 bases between them. The CDR3 contains 15 residues. Germline V gives CDR1 SGHTA, CDR2 FQGTGA.

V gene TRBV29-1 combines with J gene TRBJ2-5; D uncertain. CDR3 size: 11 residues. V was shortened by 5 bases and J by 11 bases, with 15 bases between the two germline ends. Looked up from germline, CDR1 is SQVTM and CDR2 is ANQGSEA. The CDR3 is CSVWTFEEQYF. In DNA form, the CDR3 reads TGCAGCGTTTGGACGTTTGAGGAGCAGTACTTC.

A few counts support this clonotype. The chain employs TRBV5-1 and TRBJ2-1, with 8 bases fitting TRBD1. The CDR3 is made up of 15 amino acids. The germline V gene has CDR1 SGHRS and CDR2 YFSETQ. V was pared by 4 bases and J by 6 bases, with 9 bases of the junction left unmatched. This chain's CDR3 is CASSPGQGRGNEQFF. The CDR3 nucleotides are TGCGCCAGCAGCCCCGGACAGGGCCGCGGCAATGAGCAGTTCTTC.

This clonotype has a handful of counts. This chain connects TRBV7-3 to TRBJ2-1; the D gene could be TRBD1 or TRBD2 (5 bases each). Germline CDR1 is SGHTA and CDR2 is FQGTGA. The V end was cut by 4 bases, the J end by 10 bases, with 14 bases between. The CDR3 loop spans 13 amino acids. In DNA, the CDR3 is TGTGCCAGCAGCTGGCGGTGGGACCAGGAGCAGTTCTTC. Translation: CASSWRWDQEQFF.

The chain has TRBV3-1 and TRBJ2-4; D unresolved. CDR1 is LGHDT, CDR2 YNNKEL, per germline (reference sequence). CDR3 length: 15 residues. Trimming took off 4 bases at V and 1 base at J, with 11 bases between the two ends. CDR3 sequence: CASSPTPGAKNIQYF. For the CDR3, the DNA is TGTGCCAGCAGCCCAACTCCTGGGGCCAAAAACATTCAGTACTTC.

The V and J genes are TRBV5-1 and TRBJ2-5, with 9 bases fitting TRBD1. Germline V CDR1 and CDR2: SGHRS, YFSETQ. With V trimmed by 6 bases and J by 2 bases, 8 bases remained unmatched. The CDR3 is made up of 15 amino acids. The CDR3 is CASTVVGQGQETQYF. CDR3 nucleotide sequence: TGCGCCAGCACAGTGGTCGGACAGGGGCAAGAGACCCAGTACTTC.

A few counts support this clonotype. CDR3 in amino acids: CASSGTSGPQGAQYF. In nucleotides, the CDR3 is TGTGCCAGCAGTGGGACTAGCGGGCCTCAAGGGGCCCAGTACTTC. This chain connects TRBV28 to TRBJ2-1; TRBD2 aligns across 12 bases. The DNA end is more similar to TRBJ2-5, so the J call may be wrong. The V gene's germline CDR1 is MDHEN and CDR2 SYDVKM. CDR3 length: 15 amino acids.

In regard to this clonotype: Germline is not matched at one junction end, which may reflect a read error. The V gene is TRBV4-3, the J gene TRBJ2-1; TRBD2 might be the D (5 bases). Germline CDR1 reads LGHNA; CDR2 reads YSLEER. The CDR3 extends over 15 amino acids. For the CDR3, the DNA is TGCGCCAGCAGCCTAGGGAGCTCCCTCTACAGTGAGCAGTTCTTC. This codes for CASSLGSSLYSEQFF.

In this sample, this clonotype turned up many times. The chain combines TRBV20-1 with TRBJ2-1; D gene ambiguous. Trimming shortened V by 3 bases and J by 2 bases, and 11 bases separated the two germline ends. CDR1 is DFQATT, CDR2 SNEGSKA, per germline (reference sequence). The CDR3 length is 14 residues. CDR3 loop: CSASYQSPYNEQFF. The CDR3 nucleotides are TGCAGTGCTAGCTACCAGAGCCCCTACAATGAGCAGTTCTTC.

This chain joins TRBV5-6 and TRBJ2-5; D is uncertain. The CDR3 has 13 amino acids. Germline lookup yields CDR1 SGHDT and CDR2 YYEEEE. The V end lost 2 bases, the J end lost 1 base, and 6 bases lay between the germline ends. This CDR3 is CASSFASQETQYF. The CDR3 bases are TGTGCCAGCAGCTTTGCCAGCCAAGAGACCCAGTACTTC.

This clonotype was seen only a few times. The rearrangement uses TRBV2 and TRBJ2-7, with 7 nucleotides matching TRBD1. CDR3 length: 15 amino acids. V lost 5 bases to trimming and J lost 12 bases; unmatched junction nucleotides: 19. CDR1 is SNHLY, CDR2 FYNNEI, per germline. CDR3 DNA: TGTGCCAGCAGTCCCCAACCTTTTCCACAGGGGCAACTGTACTTC. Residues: CASSPQPFPQGQLYF.

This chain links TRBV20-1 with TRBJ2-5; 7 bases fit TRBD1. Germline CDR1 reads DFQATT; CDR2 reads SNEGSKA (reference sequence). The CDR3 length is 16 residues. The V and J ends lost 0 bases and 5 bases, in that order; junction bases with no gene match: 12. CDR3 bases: TGCAGTGCTAGAGACCCTCGACAGGGATCGCAGGAGACCCAGTACTTC. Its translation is CSARDPRQGSQETQYF.

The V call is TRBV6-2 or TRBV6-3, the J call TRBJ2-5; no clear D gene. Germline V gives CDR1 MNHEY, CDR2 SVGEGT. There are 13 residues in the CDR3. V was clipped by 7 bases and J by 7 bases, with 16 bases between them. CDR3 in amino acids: CASTISPSRTQYF. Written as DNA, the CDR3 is TGTGCCAGCACTATATCCCCTTCACGGACCCAGTACTTC.